This T cell receptor beta chain was captured by sequencing in a study of cytomegalovirus exposure and HLA in healthy donors. In the study overall: There were some 380 genotyped donors. Of these, roughly 80% fell in the genetic ancestry cluster associated with self-reported Caucasian donors.

Trimming pared 7 bases from V and 5 bases from J, leaving 15 bases between. This CDR3 has 14 amino acids. The germline gives CDR1 SEHNR, CDR2 FQNEAQ (reference sequence). PCR employed 60 Vbeta and 13 Jbeta primers. The assay was immunoSEQ multiplex PCR, and TCRdb's table has in-frame clones only and misses some. The sample gives some 67,000 clones, 65% to 85% of which show up once; around 2.9% is in the top ten. To note about this clone: Its antigen is currently unknown.

Overall study findings and caveats: Per published accounts, TCR beta sequences correctly predicted the HLA-A and HLA-B alleles of most subjects. Earlier results showed most TCR beta V segments being productive about 87% or about 30% of the time. Overall, approximately 150 TCR beta chains were annotated as cytomegalovirus-associated.

The specimen was PBMCs. This clonotype was sampled from a woman in her twenties or thirties in good health and CMV-seronegative. The genes are TRBV7-9 and TRBJ1-3; D might be TRBD1 (5 bases). The CDR3 DNA reads TGTGCCAGCACCGGCGGGGGTTCTAGAAACACCATATATTTT. Encoded protein: CASTGGGSRNTIYF.